One and the same sample provided the 3 T cell receptor beta chains below, sequenced in a study of response to subunit inactivated influenza vaccine. TCRdb re-analysed the RT-PCR reads in MiXCR, keeping a single row per CDR3 protein. Here the sample spans 500,000 to 600,000 distinct CDR3 sequences, roughly 8.2% being singletons. The sequenced sample was PBMCs from blood, obtained roughly 24 months after vaccination. The receptors were gathered from a man aged 50 to 75 who received an inactivated influenza vaccine.

The table lists this clonotype with many counts. The chain recombines TRBV29-1 with TRBJ2-1; 9 bases agree with TRBD1. Trimming at V came to 2 bases and at J to 6 bases, leaving 11 bases not matched to a gene. Germline loops: CDR1 SQVTM, CDR2 ANQGSEA. This CDR3 region has 16 residues. This CDR3 is CSVERQQGARTNEQFF. The CDR3, as DNA: TGCAGCGTTGAACGGCAACAGGGGGCGAGGACCAATGAGCAGTTCTTC.

The V gene is TRBV18, the J gene TRBJ2-1, with 16 bases identical to TRBD2. After removal of 3 bases from V and 0 bases from J, the junction contained 5 bases not matched to a gene. The CDR3 consists of 19 residues. Per germline, CDR1 KGHSH and CDR2 LQKENI. DNA for the CDR3: TGTGCCAGCTCACCCGGGACTAGCGGGGGGGTGAGCTCCTACAATGAGCAGTTCTTC. It translates to CASSPGTSGGVSSYNEQFF.

The chain employs TRBV20-1 and TRBJ2-3, with TRBD2 identical over 15 bases. In germline, CDR1 is DFQATT, CDR2 SNEGSKA (reference sequence). The CDR3 runs to 15 residues. J was trimmed by 6 bases and V by 0 bases; bases with no gene match: 1. The CDR3, as DNA: TGCAGTGCTAGAGAAGGGACTAGCGGGAGGGATACGCAGTATTTT. Translated, it gives CSAREGTSGRDTQYF.